These 31 T cell receptor beta chains originate from one sample sequenced in a study of cytotoxic CD8 clonotypes in ibrutinib-treated CLL. Libraries were prepared by immunoSEQ multiplex PCR; TCRdb keeps only in-frame clonotypes and omits some of them. The sample carries tens of thousands of clones, roughly 69% recorded once. Specimen: PBMCs, collected at disease progression, from a patient treated with ibrutinib. The source is a human donor with chronic lymphocytic leukemia.

CDR3 sequence: CASSFGSGYTF. CDR3 DNA: TGTGCCAGCAGCTTCGGGTCGGGGTACACCTTC. The chain joins TRBV7-9 to TRBJ1-2; no clear D gene. In germline, CDR1 is SEHNR, CDR2 FQNEAQ (reference sequence). CDR3 length: 11 residues. V dropped 3 bases and J dropped 11 bases, with 10 bases sitting between them.

This chain joins TRBV19 and TRBJ2-6; no firm D call. Deletions cut 7 bases from V and 2 bases from J, with 15 bases between. Looked up from germline, CDR1 is LNHDA and CDR2 is SQIVND (reference sequence). The CDR3 runs 16 residues. CDR3 amino acids: CASKMTVGTGANVLTF. In DNA form, the CDR3 reads TGTGCCAGTAAGATGACGGTGGGGACTGGGGCCAACGTCCTGACTTTC.

The CDR3 region is CASSPYHTRRDEKLFF. The CDR3, as DNA: TGTGCCAGCAGCCCCTACCACACTCGCAGGGATGAAAAACTGTTTTTT. The V call is TRBV9, the J call TRBJ1-4; D may be TRBD1 (5 bases). The CDR3 is 16 residues long. The V gene lost 4 bases and the J gene lost 6 bases, with 19 bases spanning the gap. CDR1 is SGDLS and CDR2 is YYNGEE in the germline V gene.

This sequence joins TRBV5-5 and TRBJ2-6; TRBD2 agrees at 8 bases. V lost 6 bases and J lost 4; bases outside the gene matches: 9. Germline CDR1 reads SGHKS; CDR2 reads YYEKEE (reference sequence). The CDR3 consists of 16 residues. The CDR3 sequence is CASTLRGGVGANVLTF. DNA for the CDR3: TGTGCCAGCACCCTCCGGGGGGGCGTGGGGGCCAACGTCCTGACTTTC.

The rearrangement uses TRBV19 and TRBJ1-6; D might be TRBD1 (5 bases). The CDR3 spans 13 residues. Trimming removed 4 bases from V and 14 bases from J, with 15 bases in between. Germline-derived CDR1 and CDR2 are LNHDA and SQIVND (reference sequence). The CDR3 DNA reads as TGTGCCAGTAGTACCTACGACAGATTTTCCCTCCACTTT. It yields the protein CASSTYDRFSLHF.

The J gene is TRBJ1-2, the V gene TRBV7-3; the D gene is possibly TRBD1 (6 bases). Germline loops: CDR1 SGHTA, CDR2 FQGTGA. The CDR3 length is 15 residues. V lost 1 base, J lost 8 bases, and 17 bases lay in between. This CDR3 reads CASSLMGGGKNGYTF. The CDR3 DNA is TGTGCCAGCAGCTTAATGGGAGGGGGAAAAAACGGCTACACCTTC.

This sequence joins TRBV11-3 and TRBJ2-3; D remains ambiguous. V gave up 0 bases and J gave up 0 bases, with 4 bases separating them. The length of the CDR3 is 14 residues. Germline assignment: CDR1 SGHNT and CDR2 YENEEA. In DNA, the CDR3 is TGTGCCAGCAGCTTAGAGACAAGCACAGATACGCAGTATTTT. Amino acids: CASSLETSTDTQYF.

In this sample, this clone turned up once. V usage is TRBV15 and J usage is TRBJ2-2; 8 positions match TRBD2. V lost 9 bases, J lost 6 bases, and 12 bases stayed unmatched. The CDR3 sequence is 15 residues long. Germline V gives CDR1 LNHNV, CDR2 YYDKDF (reference sequence). CDR3 bases: TGTGCCACAACTTCGGGGGGGCACTCCGCCGGGGAGCTGTTTTTT. It translates to CATTSGGHSAGELFF. The variable domain in full, completed from reference TRBV15 and TRBJ2-2, reads DAMVIQNPRYQVTQFGKPVTLSCSQTLNHNVMYWYQQKSSQAPKLLFHYYDKDFNNEADTPDNFQSRRPNTSFCFLDIRSPGLGDTAMYLCATTSGGHSAGELFFGEGSRLTVL.

This clone came up a few times. The chain uses TRBV6-1 and TRBJ1-1, with D uncertain. Trimming removed 4 bases from V and 0 bases from J, with 9 bases in between. The CDR3 has 14 amino acids. Germline V CDR1 and CDR2: MNHNS, SASEGT. In DNA form, the CDR3 reads TGTGCCAGCAGTGGCCGGGTCCTGAACACTGAAGCTTTCTTT. This gives the protein CASSGRVLNTEAFF.

The chain carries TRBV4-2 and TRBJ1-1, with no clear D. The germline V gene encodes CDR1 LGHNA and CDR2 YNFKEQ. Trimming stripped 2 bases from V and 5 bases from J, with 12 bases between. This CDR3 comprises 14 residues. In DNA, the CDR3 is TGTGCCAGCAGCCAAAAAGGGTTTGGGACTGAAGCTTTCTTT. It specifies CASSQKGFGTEAFF.

The J gene is TRBJ1-3, the V gene TRBV11-2; D unclear. The CDR3 consists of 15 residues. The germline V gene encodes CDR1 SGHAT and CDR2 FQNNGV. Trimming cost V 3 bases and J 0 bases, with 9 bases left between them. The CDR3 loop is CASSLYSSSGNTIYF. Here the CDR3 DNA reads TGTGCCAGCAGCTTGTACAGTAGCTCTGGAAACACCATATATTTT.

The chain recombines TRBV7-2 with TRBJ1-2; no clear D gene. The germline gives CDR1 SGHTA, CDR2 FQGNSA. The CDR3 length is 12 residues. V was shortened by 3 bases and J by 6 bases, with 8 bases between the two germline ends. Here the CDR3 DNA reads TGTGCCAGCAGCTTCTACGGGGATGGCTACACCTTC. Translation gives CASSFYGDGYTF.

The chain uses TRBV7-9 and TRBJ2-5; D is perhaps TRBD2 (6 bases). This CDR3 has 14 residues. Germline lookup yields CDR1 SEHNR and CDR2 FQNEAQ (reference sequence). Trimming took 5 bases from V and 5 from J, leaving 15 bases between them. CDR3 loop: CASSLAGGLETQYF. CDR3 bases: TGTGCCAGCAGCCTTGCCGGGGGTCTGGAGACCCAGTACTTC.

The J gene is TRBJ2-7, the V gene TRBV27; TRBD1 might be the D (6 bases). The germline V and J ends were trimmed by 1 base and 3 bases, with 10 bases remaining between them. From germline, CDR1 is MNHEY and CDR2 SMNVEV (reference sequence). The CDR3 runs to 14 residues. The CDR3 sequence: CASSLFGQNYEQYF. The DNA of the CDR3 is TGTGCCAGCAGTTTATTCGGACAGAACTACGAGCAGTACTTC.

This clone was counted once. The chain combines TRBV25-1 with TRBJ1-5, with 7 positions matching TRBD1. V lost 3 bases to trimming and J lost 4 bases; unmatched junction nucleotides: 9. CDR3 length: 16 residues. CDR1 is MGHDK, CDR2 SYGVNS, per germline. The CDR3 DNA sequence: TGTGCCAGCAGTGATTCTAGACAGGGTGGAAATCAGCCCCAGCATTTT. It translates to CASSDSRQGGNQPQHF.

The chain uses TRBV5-1 and TRBJ2-5; D gene unclear. CDR1 and CDR2 (germline): SGHRS, YFSETQ. V lost 0 bases and J 2 bases, leaving 8 bases between the germline ends. The CDR3 length is 14 residues. CDR3 residues: CASSLANPQETQYF. In nucleotides, the CDR3 is TGCGCCAGCAGCTTGGCCAACCCTCAAGAGACCCAGTACTTC.

This clone was counted only a few times. The chain recombines TRBV5-1 with TRBJ2-3; 9 bases fit TRBD1. The CDR3 is 15 amino acids. Germline V gene data show CDR1 as SGHRS and CDR2 as YFSETQ. Trimming cost V 3 bases and J 6 bases; bases outside gene matches: 8. The DNA for the CDR3 is TGCGCCAGCAGCTGGACAGGGGAGGGAGGGGATACGCAGTATTTT. Translated, it gives CASSWTGEGGDTQYF.

V usage is TRBV19 and J usage is TRBJ2-7, with a weak D call TRBD2 (6 bases). Germline CDR1 is LNHDA and CDR2 is SQIVND (reference sequence). CDR3 length: 14 residues. V gave up 0 bases and J gave up 7 bases, with 13 bases separating them. The CDR3 coding sequence is TGTGCCAGTAGTATAGATGGCGGGACGCCTGAGCAGTACTTC. It yields the protein CASSIDGGTPEQYF.

This chain links TRBV27 with TRBJ1-2, with D perhaps TRBD1 (5 bases). Germline V lookup: CDR1 MNHEY, CDR2 SMNVEV (reference sequence). Trimming removed 4 bases from V and 4 bases from J, with 19 bases in between. The CDR3 is 16 amino acids. This CDR3 reads CASSYTPDRVRYGYTF. The DNA of the CDR3 is TGTGCCAGCAGTTATACCCCCGACAGAGTTCGCTATGGCTACACCTTC.

The chain employs TRBV15 and TRBJ2-1; 8 nucleotides agree with TRBD2. Germline V CDR1 and CDR2: LNHNV, YYDKDF (reference sequence). With 1 base clipped from V and 6 bases from J, the junction kept 8 bases outside the gene matches. The CDR3 has 16 residues. DNA of the CDR3: TGTGCCACCAGCAGAGGGGCGGGGGGCCGTTTCAATGAGCAGTTCTTC. It codes for CATSRGAGGRFNEQFF. The complete variable domain, with remaining parts taken from reference TRBV15 and TRBJ2-1, reads DAMVIQNPRYQVTQFGKPVTLSCSQTLNHNVMYWYQQKSSQAPKLLFHYYDKDFNNEADTPDNFQSRRPNTSFCFLDIRSPGLGDTAMYLCATSRGAGGRFNEQFFGPGTRLTVL.

V usage is TRBV4-3 and J usage is TRBJ1-1; D call uncertain. Looked up from germline, CDR1 is LGHNA and CDR2 is YSLEER. CDR3 size: 15 residues. Trimming removed 0 bases from V and 7 bases from J, with 15 bases in between. The CDR3 region has the DNA TGCGCCAGCAGCCAAGATCTCCACGAGGCGGATGAAGCTTTCTTT. This sequence encodes CASSQDLHEADEAFF.

This clone has just a few counts. The CDR3 loop is CASSLQGVWGQPQHF. Written as DNA, the CDR3 is TGTGCCAGCAGTTTACAGGGCGTATGGGGTCAGCCCCAGCATTTT. The rearrangement uses TRBV27 and TRBJ1-5; tentatively, D is TRBD1 (5 bases). V was cut by 2 bases and J by 6 bases, with 14 bases left in between. CDR1 MNHEY and CDR2 SMNVEV come from the germline V gene (reference sequence). The CDR3 is 15 amino acids.

The chain combines TRBV6-1 with TRBJ1-1; tentatively, D is TRBD1 (5 bases). V lost 7 bases to trimming and J lost 5 bases, with 17 bases between them. The CDR3 is 14 residues long. Germline V CDR1 and CDR2: MNHNS, SASEGT. The CDR3 reads CASNSGRSGTEAFF. In DNA form, the CDR3 reads TGTGCCAGCAATTCAGGGCGGTCAGGGACTGAAGCTTTCTTT.

The chain has TRBV7-3 and TRBJ2-2; D not certain. Between the trimmed V and J ends, which lost 1 base and 0 bases, there was a span of 3 bases. The CDR3 runs to 14 residues. CDR1 and CDR2 (germline): SGHTA, FQGTGA. The CDR3 spells CASSLSPNTGELFF. CDR3 nucleotides: TGTGCCAGCAGCTTAAGCCCGAACACCGGGGAGCTGTTTTTT.

This rearrangement joins TRBV6-1 to TRBJ1-1; D is possibly TRBD1 (5 bases). Trimming removed 0 bases at V and 5 bases at J, with 10 bases between. Germline assignment: CDR1 MNHNS and CDR2 SASEGT. The CDR3 spans 14 residues. DNA for the CDR3: TGTGCCAGCAGTGAAGCGGGGGAGAGTACTGAAGCTTTCTTT. Translation gives CASSEAGESTEAFF.

This clone was observed a few times. The chain links TRBV4-2 to TRBJ2-3, with 9 bases aligning to TRBD1. CDR1 and CDR2 from the germline V gene are LGHNA and YNFKEQ. The CDR3 totals 16 residues. Trimming removed 1 base from V and 2 bases from J; junction bases left unmatched: 4. The CDR3 here is CASSQGDRENTDTQYF. The CDR3, as DNA: TGTGCCAGCAGCCAAGGGGACAGGGAAAACACAGATACGCAGTATTTT.

The rearrangement links TRBV5-4 to TRBJ2-3, with D possibly matching TRBD2 (7 bases). CDR3 length: 15 amino acids. Looked up from germline, CDR1 is SGHNT and CDR2 is YYREEE (reference sequence). Trimming removed 1 base from V and 1 base from J, with 10 bases in between. The CDR3 DNA reads TGTGCCAGCAGCTTGCAAGGGGGGGGCACAGATACGCAGTATTTT. Its translation: CASSLQGGGTDTQYF.

The chain employs TRBV4-1 and TRBJ1-6; D remains ambiguous. Germline V CDR1 and CDR2: MGHRA, YSYEKL. The ends were cut back, 2 bases at V and 6 bases at J, with 11 bases in the middle. The CDR3 consists of 15 residues. CDR3 protein: CASSQNLGLNSPLHF. The CDR3 DNA follows: TGCGCCAGCAGCCAAAATTTAGGGCTTAATTCACCCCTCCACTTT.

The chain uses TRBV13 and TRBJ2-7; TRBD2 agrees at 12 bases. The CDR3 runs 14 residues. J gave up 2 bases and V 8 bases, and 4 bases lay outside the gene matches. Germline-derived CDR1 and CDR2 are PRHDT and FYEKMQ (reference sequence). CDR3 loop: CASSTSGGTYEQYF. CDR3 bases: TGTGCCAGCTCCACTAGCGGGGGGACCTACGAGCAGTACTTC. The variable domain in full, completed from reference TRBV13 and TRBJ2-7, reads AAGVIQSPRHLIKEKRETATLKCYPIPRHDTVYWYQQGPGQDPQFLISFYEKMQSDKGSIPDRFSAQQFSDYHSELNMSSLELGDSALYFCASSTSGGTYEQYFGPGTRLTVT.

This clone occurred a few times. The gene calls are TRBV7-3 and TRBJ2-1; D is uncertain. CDR1 SGHTA and CDR2 FQGTGA come from the germline V gene. The V and J ends lost 2 bases and 7 bases respectively, with 9 bases between them. This CDR3 has 13 amino acids. CDR3 loop: CASSLVSSNEQFF. The CDR3 DNA follows: TGTGCCAGCAGCTTAGTTTCGAGTAATGAGCAGTTCTTC.

The V gene is TRBV19, the J gene TRBJ1-1; D gene unclear. Germline V gene lookup returns CDR1 LNHDA and CDR2 SQIVND (reference sequence). V dropped 6 bases and J dropped 0 bases, with 8 bases sitting between them. This CDR3 is 13 amino acids long. CDR3 sequence: CASSSGMNTEAFF. The CDR3, as DNA: TGTGCCAGTAGCTCGGGAATGAACACTGAAGCTTTCTTT.